These 32 T cell receptor beta chains were all obtained from the same sample, sequenced in a study of T cell responses to AZD1222 COVID-19 vaccine (dated by TCRdb to the early 2020s). Per the publication, the time point label means: baseline before first vaccination. The library was made by the immunoSEQ multiplex PCR assay. Held by TCRdb, this immuneACCESS table contains in-frame sequences only and omits some clones. Under half of the omission traces to an unresolved V gene where checked; the cause of the rest is unknown. This sample lists 130,000 to 150,000 clones; roughly 90% were detected once. The ten biggest clones cover just over 3% of the sample. This specimen consisted of peripheral blood, obtained on day 0 of AZD1222 vaccination. The origin of the receptors is an adult in good health.

The genes are TRBV10-3 and TRBJ2-1; TRBD2 matches at 13 bases. After removal of 6 bases from V and 8 bases from J, the junction contained 10 bases not matched to a gene. CDR3 length equals 16 residues. The germline gives CDR1 ENHRY, CDR2 SYGVKD. The CDR3 nucleotides read TGTGCCATCAGGGATCCGGGACTAGCGGGATGGTATGAGCAGTTCTTC. It is translated as CAIRDPGLAGWYEQFF.

V usage is TRBV3-1 (or the pseudogene TRBV3-2) and J usage is TRBJ2-2; tentatively, D is TRBD2 (5 bases). The CDR3 covers 16 residues. Per the germline V gene, CDR1 is LGHDT and CDR2 is YNNKEL (reference sequence). V shed 1 base and J shed 0 bases, with 9 bases lying between them. CDR3 DNA sequence: TGTGCCAGCAGCCAAGTCCAGCGGACGAACACCGGGGAGCTGTTTTTT. Translated: CASSQVQRTNTGELFF.

The chain joins TRBV6-2 or TRBV6-3 to TRBJ2-7, with no clear D. Germline V lookup: CDR1 MNHEY, CDR2 SVGEGT. Between the trimmed V and J ends, which lost 6 bases and 1 base, there was a span of 10 bases. This CDR3 comprises 13 residues. The CDR3, as DNA: TGTGCCAGCAGCTCGACTGATTCCTACGAGCAGTACTTC. It is translated as CASSSTDSYEQYF.

The chain carries TRBV5-1 and TRBJ1-1; 8 bases align to TRBD1. V shed 3 bases and J 2 bases; nucleotides not matched to a gene: 6. Germline V gene sequence: CDR1 SGHRS, CDR2 YFSETQ. The length of the CDR3 is 15 residues. CDR3 coding DNA: TGCGCCAGCAGCTGGGACAGGTATTCAAACACTGAAGCTTTCTTT. Protein sequence: CASSWDRYSNTEAFF.

The chain links TRBV5-6 to TRBJ1-2; perhaps TRBD1 as D (5 bases). This CDR3 has 13 amino acids. V was shortened by 6 bases and J by 5 bases, with 14 bases between the two germline ends. Germline loops: CDR1 SGHDT, CDR2 YYEEEE. In DNA form, the CDR3 reads TGTGCCAGCACTCTGACAGTTTCGTATGGCTACACCTTC. Protein: CASTLTVSYGYTF.

V and J are TRBV19 and TRBJ2-7; D unclear. The V gene lost 3 bases and the J gene lost 2 bases, with 14 bases spanning the gap. The CDR3 length is 15 residues. CDR1 is LNHDA, CDR2 SQIVND, per germline (reference sequence). CDR3 residues: CASSITLDRTYEQYF. The CDR3 region has the DNA TGTGCCAGTAGTATTACCCTGGACCGAACCTACGAGCAGTACTTC.

V usage is TRBV6-5 and J usage is TRBJ1-1; 7 bases match TRBD1. This CDR3 spans 15 amino acids. V trimming: 5 bases; J trimming: 1 base; junction bases outside the gene matches: 7. Germline assignment: CDR1 MNHEY and CDR2 SVGAGI. The CDR3 is CASSPTGWENTEAFF. The CDR3, as DNA: TGTGCCAGCAGTCCGACAGGGTGGGAGAACACTGAAGCTTTCTTT.

This chain links TRBV25-1 with TRBJ1-1; D call uncertain. The CDR3 loop spans 13 amino acids. Germline CDR1 reads MGHDK; CDR2 reads SYGVNS. Trimming stripped 0 bases from V and 8 bases from J, with 10 bases between. CDR3 region: CASSEYLVSEAFF. The CDR3 nucleotides read TGTGCCAGCAGTGAATATCTGGTGAGCGAAGCTTTCTTT.

The chain uses TRBV19 and TRBJ1-5; possible D gene TRBD1, 6 bases. Per the germline V gene, CDR1 is LNHDA and CDR2 is SQIVND (reference sequence). V lost 8 bases, J lost 5 bases, and 13 bases lay in between. The CDR3 spans 13 residues. The CDR3 is CASVQGWDQPQHF. For the CDR3, the DNA is TGTGCCAGTGTACAGGGATGGGATCAGCCCCAGCATTTT.

DNA of the CDR3: TGTGCCAGCAGCGAGGTCCTAGCGGGTTCAAATGAGCAGTTCTTC. It translates to CASSEVLAGSNEQFF. This sequence joins TRBV7-3 and TRBJ2-1; 8 bases fit TRBD2. Germline assignment: CDR1 SGHTA and CDR2 FQGTGA. This CDR3 is 15 amino acids long. The ends lost 5 bases at V and 7 bases at J; junction bases unmatched: 10.

This clone was seen just once. The chain has TRBV2 and TRBJ2-7; D not resolved. V was clipped by 4 bases and J by 0 bases, with 7 bases between them. This CDR3 is built from 13 residues. Germline CDR1 SNHLY, CDR2 FYNNEI. The CDR3 region is CASSVEYSYEQYF. CDR3 DNA: TGTGCCAGCAGTGTCGAGTACTCCTACGAGCAGTACTTC.

The chain recombines TRBV2 with TRBJ2-7, with 13 nucleotides matching TRBD2. This CDR3 is 15 amino acids long. Trimming removed 3 bases from V and 3 bases from J; junction bases left unmatched: 2. From germline, CDR1 is SNHLY and CDR2 FYNNEI. The CDR3 spells CASSEGLAGFYEQYF. CDR3 nucleotide sequence: TGTGCCAGCAGTGAGGGACTAGCGGGATTCTACGAGCAGTACTTC.

This chain joins TRBV5-1 and TRBJ1-2; D call uncertain. The V gene lost 3 bases and the J gene lost 5 bases, with 11 bases spanning the gap. The CDR3 runs to 13 residues. CDR1 and CDR2 from the germline V gene are SGHRS and YFSETQ. This CDR3 is CASSSGLGYGYTF. CDR3 coding DNA: TGCGCCAGCAGCTCCGGGCTTGGGTATGGCTACACCTTC.

The chain is built from TRBV19 and TRBJ1-6, with a tentative D call TRBD1 (5 bases). Trimming removed 5 bases from V and 12 bases from J, with 20 bases in between. This CDR3 spans 15 amino acids. Germline lookup yields CDR1 LNHDA and CDR2 SQIVND (reference sequence). The CDR3 DNA reads TGTGCCAGTAGTCTTCGGGGCGGAGAACTCAAACCCCTCCACTTT. Its protein product is CASSLRGGELKPLHF.

The chain employs TRBV10-2 and TRBJ1-5, with 7 bases identical to TRBD1. CDR3 length: 15 amino acids. CDR1 and CDR2 from the germline V gene are WSHSY and SAAADI. V was clipped by 0 bases and J by 4 bases; unmatched bases: 3. The CDR3 loop reads CASSESGGPNQPQHF. The CDR3 nucleotides are TGCGCCAGCAGTGAGTCAGGGGGCCCGAATCAGCCCCAGCATTTT.

This clone has only one observation. The chain has TRBV4-1 and TRBJ2-3; 10 bases map to TRBD2. Trimming removed 1 base from V and 1 base from J; junction bases left unmatched: 11. Germline V gene sequence: CDR1 MGHRA, CDR2 YSYEKL. This CDR3 has 19 amino acids. The chain's CDR3 is CASSQVPPSGRDGTDTQYF. The CDR3, as DNA: TGCGCCAGCAGCCAAGTCCCGCCCAGCGGGAGGGATGGCACAGATACGCAGTATTTT.

The chain links TRBV24-1 to TRBJ1-2; 7 nucleotides align to TRBD1. V dropped 4 bases and J dropped 4; count of bases not matched to a gene: 8. The germline CDR1 and CDR2 sequences are KGHDR and SFDVKD. The CDR3 loop spans 15 amino acids. This CDR3 reads CATSERTGASYGYTF. CDR3 coding DNA: TGTGCCACCAGTGAAAGGACAGGTGCCTCCTATGGCTACACCTTC.

V usage is TRBV11-3 and J usage is TRBJ2-1; 10 nucleotides match TRBD2. The germline CDR1 and CDR2 sequences are SGHNT and YENEEA. The trim removed 5 bases at V and 7 bases at J, leaving 11 bases unmatched. The CDR3 runs to 16 residues. The CDR3 DNA reads as TGTGCCAGCAGCCCCTCTAGCGGGAGTAATTGGAATGAGCAGTTCTTC. Its translation is CASSPSSGSNWNEQFF.

V usage is TRBV13 and J usage is TRBJ2-7; TRBD2 aligns across 7 bases. Trimming at V came to 3 bases and at J to 0 bases, leaving 8 bases not matched to a gene. The CDR3 is 16 amino acids. Germline assignment: CDR1 PRHDT and CDR2 FYEKMQ (reference sequence). The CDR3 region is CASSLGFGGSSYEQYF. The CDR3 DNA reads TGTGCCAGCAGCTTGGGGTTCGGCGGGAGCTCCTACGAGCAGTACTTC.

A single count supports this clone. The chain couples TRBV7-2 to TRBJ1-1; TRBD1 aligns across 7 bases. Trimming at V came to 5 bases and at J to 5 bases, leaving 11 bases not matched to a gene. The germline V gene encodes CDR1 SGHTA and CDR2 FQGNSA. This CDR3 is built from 15 residues. The CDR3 reads CASSMLDRLGTEAFF. Written as DNA, the CDR3 is TGTGCCAGCAGCATGTTGGACAGGTTGGGGACTGAAGCTTTCTTT.

The CDR3 sequence: CASSLALVATRRDTQYF. As DNA, the CDR3 is TGTGCCAGCAGCTTAGCGTTAGTGGCTACGAGGAGGGATACGCAGTATTTT. The genes are TRBV7-9 and TRBJ2-3, with D possibly being TRBD2 (5 bases). Deletions cut 0 bases from V and 6 bases from J, with 19 bases between. The CDR3 totals 17 residues. In germline, CDR1 is SEHNR, CDR2 FQNEAQ (reference sequence).

This clone came up a few times. The same CDR3 is also encoded by other DNA sequences in this sample. The chain recombines TRBV3-1 (or the pseudogene TRBV3-2) with TRBJ1-1, with unresolved D. This CDR3 has 13 amino acids. Germline lookup yields CDR1 LGHDT and CDR2 YNNKEL (reference sequence). Trimming pared 1 base from V and 1 base from J, leaving 4 bases between. CDR3 amino acids: CASSQGANTEAFF. As DNA, the CDR3 is TGTGCCAGCAGCCAAGGGGCGAACACTGAAGCTTTCTTT.

This clone has a single count. The chain links TRBV4-3 to TRBJ2-1, with D maybe TRBD2 (5 bases). Trimming removed 3 bases at V and 9 bases at J, with 18 bases between. Germline V gene lookup returns CDR1 LGHNA and CDR2 YSLEER. This CDR3 has 15 amino acids. CDR3 DNA sequence: TGCGCCAGCAGCCACACCCCCACAGAGGGTTCTGAGCAGTTCTTC. It codes for CASSHTPTEGSEQFF.

The chain has TRBV11-3 and TRBJ2-7; TRBD2 matches at 10 bases. The CDR3 has 15 residues. Germline V CDR1 and CDR2: SGHNT, YENEEA. The V and J ends lost 1 base and 2 bases, in that order; junction bases with no gene match: 2. CDR3 amino acids: CASSLASGRAYEQYF. CDR3 in DNA: TGTGCCAGCAGCTTAGCTAGCGGGAGAGCCTACGAGCAGTACTTC.

CDR3 protein: CASSGRGQGRETQYF. Written as DNA, the CDR3 is TGTGCCAGTAGCGGGCGGGGACAGGGCAGGGAGACCCAGTACTTC. This rearrangement joins TRBV19 to TRBJ2-5; TRBD1 matches 9 bases. V trimming: 6 bases; J trimming: 5 bases; junction bases outside the gene matches: 10. Germline values: CDR1 LNHDA, CDR2 SQIVND (reference sequence). The CDR3 consists of 15 residues.

The V call is TRBV29-1, the J call TRBJ2-7, with 10 bases that match TRBD2. The germline V gene encodes CDR1 SQVTM and CDR2 ANQGSEA. The V segment lost 6 bases and the J segment 3 bases; nucleotides outside the gene matches: 8. CDR3 length: 14 residues. The CDR3 DNA sequence: TGCAGCGTAGTCATAGCGGGAGGCGTCTACGAGCAGTACTTC. Translation: CSVVIAGGVYEQYF.

The V and J genes are TRBV19 and TRBJ1-2; the D is unclear. Germline values: CDR1 LNHDA, CDR2 SQIVND (reference sequence). This CDR3 region has 17 residues. V was cut by 0 bases and J by 4 bases, with 18 bases left in between. CDR3 nucleotide sequence: TGTGCCAGTAGTATAGATCGGGAACAGTCAATTTTCTATGGCTACACCTTC. Its translation: CASSIDREQSIFYGYTF.

As to this clone: Sequence at one end of the junction differs from germline and may be a read error. J is TRBJ1-1 and V is TRBV5-1, with D perhaps matching TRBD1 (5 bases). The CDR3 contains 13 residues. Germline assignment: CDR1 SGHRS and CDR2 YFSETQ. Written as DNA, the CDR3 is TGCGCCAGCAGCTTACAGGTGAAGACTGAAGCTTTCTTT. Amino acids: CASSLQVKTEAFF.

V is TRBV19 and J is TRBJ1-6; D is undetermined. The V and J ends lost 3 bases and 8 bases respectively, with 8 bases between them. There are 13 residues in the CDR3. Germline-derived CDR1 and CDR2 are LNHDA and SQIVND (reference sequence). The CDR3 sequence: CASSMEAYSPLHF. The CDR3 DNA follows: TGTGCCAGTAGTATGGAGGCCTATTCACCCCTCCACTTT.

The rearrangement uses TRBV28 and TRBJ1-5, with 8 bases fitting TRBD1. This CDR3 has 16 residues. CDR1 is MDHEN, CDR2 SYDVKM, per germline. Unmatched junction bases numbered 5, after V lost 3 bases and J lost 1 base. CDR3 sequence: CASSFTGGISNQPQHF. The CDR3 region has the DNA TGTGCCAGCAGTTTTACAGGGGGAATCAGCAATCAGCCCCAGCATTTT.

The J gene is TRBJ2-1, the V gene TRBV3-1 (or the pseudogene TRBV3-2); D not resolved. V lost 2 bases and J lost 3, with 8 bases in between. This CDR3 is built from 14 residues. Germline V gene sequence: CDR1 LGHDT, CDR2 YNNKEL (reference sequence). CDR3 residues: CASSQLAVYNEQFF. CDR3 nucleotide sequence: TGTGCCAGCAGCCAACTCGCGGTCTACAATGAGCAGTTCTTC.

The sample holds one count of this clone. V gene TRBV19 combines with J gene TRBJ1-2, with TRBD1 matching 7 bases. This CDR3 region has 15 residues. The junction had 4 bases not matched to a gene; V was cut back by 3 bases and J by 0 bases. Germline V gene data show CDR1 as LNHDA and CDR2 as SQIVND (reference sequence). The CDR3 DNA reads as TGTGCCAGTAGTATCCGGGACAGTGCTAACTATGGCTACACCTTC. It encodes CASSIRDSANYGYTF.